This T cell receptor (beta chain) stems from a study of blood T cell repertoires in COVID-19. The protocol was immunoSEQ multiplex PCR, while the TCRdb copy is restricted to in-frame clones and leaves out a portion. The sample has 250,000 to 350,000 clones, 86% seen once; the top ten hold around 12%. Germline lookup yields CDR1 MNHEY and CDR2 SVGAGI. This CDR3 is built from 13 residues. Trimming took off 0 bases at V and 6 bases at J, with 5 bases between the two ends. The V and J genes are TRBV6-5 and TRBJ1-4, with D unclear. The source material was peripheral blood. This TCR derives from a woman in her 70s with COVID-19, enrolled during active disease. Here the CDR3 DNA reads TGTGCCAGCAGTTACTCGCAGGATGAAAAACTGTTTTTT. Translation: CASSYSQDEKLFF.